This entry features one T cell receptor beta chain sequence. The table came from immunoSEQ multiplex PCR; TCRdb's copy has only in-frame clones and leaves some out. The table records 49,000 or so clones, roughly four fifths of them present only once. This sample stems from a study of radiotherapy plus CTLA-4 blockade in lung cancer. The source of this sequence is a human donor with non-small cell lung cancer who had stable disease on radiotherapy plus ipilimumab. The sequencing used peripheral blood, collected from a patient treated with radiotherapy plus ipilimumab.

CDR3: CASGSPPSGTPEAFF. In DNA, the CDR3 is TGTGCTAGTGGTTCCCCCCCGTCAGGGACCCCTGAAGCTTTCTTT. The genes are TRBV12-5 and TRBJ1-1; D perhaps matches TRBD1 (5 bases). V lost 4 bases, J lost 6 bases, and 18 bases lay in between. Germline V gives CDR1 LGHNT, CDR2 FRNRAP. This CDR3 contains 15 residues.